Presented here are 15 T cell receptor beta chains from one specimen sequenced in a study of long-term antiretroviral therapy in people with HIV. This was the immunoSEQ v3.0 assay at survey level. The protocol was immunoSEQ multiplex PCR, while the TCRdb copy is restricted to in-frame clones and leaves out a portion. The sample consists of 25,000 or so clones, roughly 85% of them appearing once. The source was unsorted PBMCs, collected 0.8 years before starting antiretroviral therapy. The receptors were gathered from a man aged 18-30 years with HIV.

By sample share, this clone is medium-sized (0.01 to 0.1%). The rearrangement joins TRBV28 to TRBJ1-5, with D uncertain. This CDR3 contains 16 residues. Trimming cost V 3 bases and J 0 bases, with 12 bases left between them. CDR1 and CDR2 (germline): MDHEN, SYDVKM. CDR3: CASSFPPIYSNQPQHF. The CDR3 bases are TGTGCCAGCAGTTTCCCCCCTATTTATAGCAATCAGCCCCAGCATTTT. Based on the CDR3 plus reference TRBV28 and TRBJ1-5, the full variable domain is DVKVTQSSRYLVKRTGEKVFLECVQDMDHENMFWYRQDPGLGLRLIYFSYDVKMKEKGDIPEGYSVSREKKERFSLILESASTNQTSMYLCASSFPPIYSNQPQHFGDGTRLSIL.

This clone was observed a few times. The V and J genes are TRBV27 and TRBJ2-1; D may be TRBD1 or TRBD2 (5 bases each). Germline V gene lookup returns CDR1 MNHEY and CDR2 SMNVEV (reference sequence). Trimming removed 5 bases at V and 0 bases at J, with 8 bases between. The CDR3 has 14 amino acids. The CDR3 sequence: CASSRGDSYNEQFF. The CDR3 nucleotides read TGTGCCAGCAGTAGAGGGGACTCCTACAATGAGCAGTTCTTC.

The chain combines TRBV2 with TRBJ2-4, with TRBD1 as a possible D gene (6 bases). The CDR3 totals 17 residues. Germline values: CDR1 SNHLY, CDR2 FYNNEI. Between the trimmed V and J ends, which lost 5 bases and 5 bases, there was a span of 22 bases. Here the CDR3 reads CASSKSGTRSPQNIQYF. CDR3 in DNA: TGTGCCAGCAGTAAATCCGGGACACGTAGCCCCCAAAACATTCAGTACTTC. The variable domain in full, completed from reference TRBV2 and TRBJ2-4, reads EPEVTQTPSHQVTQMGQEVILRCVPISNHLYFYWYRQILGQKVEFLVSFYNNEISEKSEIFDDQFSVERPDGSNFTLKIRSTKLEDSAMYFCASSKSGTRSPQNIQYFGAGTRLSVL.

With respect to this clone: Other DNA sequences from this sample encode an identical CDR3 as well. The chain employs TRBV6-5 and TRBJ2-2; D uncertain. The CDR3 contains 13 residues. Trimming pared 2 bases from V and 1 base from J, leaving 2 bases between. Germline loops: CDR1 MNHEY, CDR2 SVGAGI. In DNA, the CDR3 is TGTGCCAGCAGTTACCTGAACACCGGGGAGCTGTTTTTT. It codes for CASSYLNTGELFF.

This chain joins TRBV6-6 and TRBJ2-7, with 7 nucleotides matching TRBD1. J was trimmed by 4 bases and V by 11 bases; bases with no gene match: 8. This CDR3 is 12 amino acids long. Germline V gene sequence: CDR1 MNHNY, CDR2 SVGAGI (reference sequence). In nucleotides, the CDR3 is TGTGCCTCAGGGGGTAGTCGGTACGAGCAGTACTTC. Its translation is CASGGSRYEQYF.

V is TRBV11-1 and J is TRBJ2-7; 7 bases match TRBD1. There are 13 residues in the CDR3. The V gene end was trimmed by 6 bases and the J gene end by 5 bases; junction bases not matched to a gene: 7. From germline, CDR1 is SGHAT and CDR2 FQDESV (reference sequence). CDR3: CASSYTGADEQYF. In DNA, the CDR3 is TGTGCCAGCAGTTATACAGGGGCCGACGAGCAGTACTTC.

The chain links TRBV27 to TRBJ1-3, with unresolved D. Trimming took off 2 bases at V and 0 bases at J, with 8 bases between the two ends. Germline CDR1 MNHEY, CDR2 SMNVEV (reference sequence). The CDR3 runs to 15 residues. In nucleotides, the CDR3 is TGTGCCAGCAGTTTAACAAGCTTCTCTGGAAACACCATATATTTT. This gives the protein CASSLTSFSGNTIYF.

This clone was counted a single time. The chain joins TRBV27 to TRBJ2-2; tentatively, D is TRBD1 (5 bases). Trimming stripped 5 bases from V and 1 base from J, with 8 bases between. Germline assignment: CDR1 MNHEY and CDR2 SMNVEV (reference sequence). This CDR3 spans 14 amino acids. The CDR3 loop is CASSLRENTGELFF. In DNA, the CDR3 is TGTGCCAGCAGTCTCAGGGAGAACACCGGGGAGCTGTTTTTT.

The chain links TRBV28 to TRBJ2-5, with TRBD1 identical over 9 bases. J lost 4 bases, V lost 4 bases, and 7 bases had no gene match. CDR1 and CDR2 (germline): MDHEN, SYDVKM. The CDR3 extends over 15 amino acids. Here the CDR3 reads CASSSGQGKRETQYF. The CDR3 DNA sequence: TGTGCCAGCAGTTCCGGACAGGGGAAAAGAGAGACCCAGTACTTC.

J is TRBJ2-1 and V is TRBV29-1; 12 bases fit TRBD2. Germline-derived CDR1 and CDR2 are SQVTM and ANQGSEA. CDR3 length: 16 amino acids. V lost 5 bases to trimming and J lost 3 bases; unmatched junction nucleotides: 8. CDR3 sequence reads: CSVPARTSGDYNEQFF. The CDR3 DNA is TGCAGCGTTCCCGCCAGGACTAGCGGGGACTACAATGAGCAGTTCTTC.

The CDR3 here is CASSPRVGGRYNEQFF. For the CDR3, the DNA is TGTGCCAGCTCACCACGAGTGGGGGGCCGGTACAATGAGCAGTTCTTC. V and J are TRBV18 and TRBJ2-1; tentatively, D is TRBD1 or TRBD2 (6 bases each). Germline loops: CDR1 KGHSH, CDR2 LQKENI. Trimming removed 1 base at V and 4 bases at J, with 14 bases between. The CDR3 extends over 16 amino acids.

This clone was counted once. The V and J genes are TRBV12-5 and TRBJ1-5; D not certain. The CDR3 is made up of 13 amino acids. With 1 base removed from V and 7 bases from J, the gap between germline ends came to 8 bases. The germline V gene encodes CDR1 LGHNT and CDR2 FRNRAP. CDR3 residues: CASGLALGQPQHF. CDR3 bases: TGTGCTAGTGGTTTGGCCTTAGGACAGCCCCAGCATTTT.

The chain employs TRBV2 and TRBJ2-5, with D possibly matching TRBD1 (5 bases). The V gene lost 6 bases and the J gene lost 3 bases, with 8 bases spanning the gap. The CDR3 has 12 residues. Germline-derived CDR1 and CDR2 are SNHLY and FYNNEI. The CDR3 nucleotides read TGTGCCAGCAGGACAGTTGAAGAGACCCAGTACTTC. Its protein product is CASRTVEETQYF.

The gene calls are TRBV5-8 and TRBJ2-7, with 10 bases identical to TRBD2. The CDR3 is made up of 18 amino acids. The trim removed 6 bases at V and 3 bases at J, leaving 18 bases unmatched. Germline V gene data show CDR1 as SGHTS and CDR2 as YDEGEE. The CDR3 sequence is CASNYRGLAGVPYYEQYF. The CDR3 DNA follows: TGTGCCAGCAACTACCGAGGGCTAGCGGGGGTTCCGTACTACGAGCAGTACTTC.

For the CDR3, the DNA is TGTGCCAGCAGTGTCCCGACAGTGCGAATGAACACTGAAGCTTTCTTT. Protein sequence: CASSVPTVRMNTEAFF. V gene TRBV2 combines with J gene TRBJ1-1; possibly TRBD1 for D (5 bases). The CDR3 loop spans 16 amino acids. Germline CDR1 is SNHLY and CDR2 is FYNNEI. V dropped 4 bases and J dropped 0 bases, with 15 bases sitting between them.